One sample yielded the 18 T cell receptor beta chains listed below, sequenced in a study of shared clonotypes between healthy human individuals. Sequencing was performed with immunoSEQ multiplex PCR; in TCRdb, only in-frame clones are kept and a portion is missing. Of about half a million clones listed, more than 65% are singletons. The material sequenced was PBMCs. The receptors come from a woman aged 40 to 50 in good health. Some clones in this sample may be carry-over from other donors' samples.

This chain connects TRBV6-5 to TRBJ2-1, with 10 bases fitting TRBD2. The CDR3 runs to 15 residues. The V gene end was trimmed by 6 bases and the J gene end by 5 bases; junction bases not matched to a gene: 7. CDR1 and CDR2 (germline): MNHEY, SVGAGI. This CDR3 is CASSHSGRSHNEQFF. The DNA for the CDR3 is TGTGCCAGCAGCCATAGCGGGAGGTCCCACAATGAGCAGTTCTTC.

This clone has more than one count but fewer than ten. The chain links TRBV11-3 to TRBJ2-2; a possible D gene is TRBD2 (5 bases). Germline values: CDR1 SGHNT, CDR2 YENEEA. The V and J ends lost 5 bases and 0 bases respectively, with 10 bases between them. CDR3 length: 15 amino acids. CDR3 DNA sequence: TGTGCCAGCAGCACTAGAGGAGCGAACACCGGGGAGCTGTTTTTT. Translating gives CASSTRGANTGELFF.

This clone was detected ten times or more. The sample carries other DNA sequences with the same CDR3. The chain has TRBV18 and TRBJ1-5, with a possible D match to TRBD1 (5 bases). Trimming cost V 0 bases and J 4 bases, with 7 bases left between them. The CDR3 has 14 amino acids. Germline V lookup: CDR1 KGHSH, CDR2 LQKENI. DNA of the CDR3: TGTGCCAGCTCACCACCGGGGGGGAATCAGCCCCAGCATTTT. This codes for CASSPPGGNQPQHF.

The chain uses TRBV28 and TRBJ2-7; the D is unclear. Trimming took 3 bases from V and 3 from J, leaving 15 bases between them. Germline CDR1 and CDR2: MDHEN and SYDVKM. This CDR3 is built from 15 residues. CDR3 nucleotides: TGTGCCAGCAGTTTGGCCGGAAACGAGGACTACGAGCAGTACTTC. Protein product: CASSLAGNEDYEQYF.

The gene calls are TRBV7-9 and TRBJ2-7, with D possibly matching TRBD1 (6 bases). The CDR3 contains 14 residues. The V end was cut by 2 bases, the J end by 5 bases, with 13 bases between. Per germline, CDR1 SEHNR and CDR2 FQNEAQ (reference sequence). The CDR3 DNA sequence: TGTGCCAGCAGCTTATCTCAGGGGAACAACGAGCAGTACTTC. Protein sequence: CASSLSQGNNEQYF.

The chain links TRBV7-2 to TRBJ2-3, with D maybe TRBD2 (5 bases). Germline V gene sequence: CDR1 SGHTA, CDR2 FQGNSA. Between the trimmed V and J ends, which lost 4 bases and 2 bases, there was a span of 13 bases. There are 15 residues in the CDR3. CDR3 protein: CASSSEAAITDTQYF. In DNA form, the CDR3 reads TGTGCCAGCAGCTCAGAAGCGGCAATCACAGATACGCAGTATTTT.

The chain is built from TRBV9 and TRBJ2-3, with unresolved D. The V gene lost 1 base and the J gene lost 0 bases, with 9 bases spanning the gap. The germline V gene has CDR1 SGDLS and CDR2 YYNGEE. The length of the CDR3 is 15 residues. CDR3 in amino acids: CASSVLVGSTDTQYF. DNA of the CDR3: TGTGCCAGCAGCGTACTAGTGGGGAGCACAGATACGCAGTATTTT.

The V and J genes are TRBV4-1 and TRBJ2-2; D remains unclear. There are 13 residues in the CDR3. V lost 4 bases, J lost 4 bases, and 7 bases lay in between. Germline lookup yields CDR1 MGHRA and CDR2 YSYEKL. CDR3 region: CASSPVLTGELFF. CDR3 sequence (DNA): TGCGCCAGCAGCCCTGTTCTCACCGGGGAGCTGTTTTTT.

This chain links TRBV15 with TRBJ2-5; 8 nucleotides align to TRBD1. The germline V gene has CDR1 LNHNV and CDR2 YYDKDF (reference sequence). The CDR3 totals 12 residues. Trimming took 7 bases from V and 5 from J; bases not matched to a gene: 3. The CDR3 sequence: CATTTGGETQYF. The CDR3 nucleotides are TGTGCCACCACCACAGGGGGGGAGACCCAGTACTTC.

This clone was detected only a few times. The V gene is TRBV7-8, the J gene TRBJ2-5, with 9 bases matching TRBD1. The CDR3 is made up of 12 amino acids. V shed 11 bases and J 2 bases; nucleotides not matched to a gene: 3. Germline V gene sequence: CDR1 SGHVS, CDR2 FQNEAQ. The CDR3 loop reads CAGQGLQETQYF. CDR3 sequence (DNA): TGTGCCGGACAGGGGCTTCAAGAGACCCAGTACTTC.

This clone came up a few times. The chain carries TRBV27 and TRBJ2-7; D gene unclear. Between the trimmed V and J ends, which lost 3 bases and 2 bases, there was a span of 8 bases. This CDR3 contains 13 residues. Germline loops: CDR1 MNHEY, CDR2 SMNVEV (reference sequence). CDR3 bases: TGTGCCAGCAGTTTTCTCTCGACCTACGAGCAGTACTTC. The encoded protein is CASSFLSTYEQYF.

This clone was observed a few times. The chain recombines TRBV7-9 with TRBJ1-1; tentatively, D is TRBD1 (6 bases). The V gene's germline CDR1 is SEHNR and CDR2 FQNEAQ (reference sequence). V was shortened by 3 bases and J by 5 bases, with 16 bases between the two germline ends. This CDR3 region has 15 residues. The CDR3 reads CASSLQGTLSTEAFF. For the CDR3, the DNA is TGTGCCAGCAGCTTGCAGGGGACTCTTAGTACTGAAGCTTTCTTT.

Concerning this clone: Distinct nucleotide sequences in the sample also encode this CDR3. V is TRBV18 and J is TRBJ1-5, with 9 bases identical to TRBD1. Germline values: CDR1 KGHSH, CDR2 LQKENI. CDR3 length: 14 amino acids. V lost 2 bases and J lost 4; bases outside the gene matches: 0. The CDR3 reads CASSPGQGNQPQHF. CDR3 nucleotides: TGTGCCAGCTCACCAGGACAGGGGAATCAGCCCCAGCATTTT.

The V and J genes are TRBV29-1 and TRBJ2-7; 9 nucleotides align to TRBD1. V shed 5 bases, J shed 0 bases, and the junction held 5 bases outside the gene matches. The germline gives CDR1 SQVTM, CDR2 ANQGSEA. This CDR3 comprises 14 residues. The CDR3 loop reads CSVYDRGSSYEQYF. CDR3 nucleotides: TGCAGCGTTTATGACAGGGGGAGCTCCTACGAGCAGTACTTC.

The V call is TRBV18, the J call TRBJ2-1; D tentatively fits TRBD1 or TRBD2 (5 bases each). V gave up 2 bases and J gave up 8 bases, with 13 bases separating them. The CDR3 loop spans 14 amino acids. CDR1 is KGHSH, CDR2 LQKENI, per germline. CDR3 DNA: TGTGCCAGCTCACCAGGGGGTGGGGTGGATGAGCAGTTCTTC. It yields the protein CASSPGGGVDEQFF.

This clone was recorded at least ten times. The rearrangement uses TRBV2 and TRBJ2-3; D unresolved. The CDR3 spans 15 residues. Trimming removed 6 bases from V and 0 bases from J, with 13 bases in between. Germline CDR1 and CDR2: SNHLY and FYNNEI. The CDR3 sequence is CASRTGRSSTDTQYF. The CDR3 region has the DNA TGTGCCAGCAGAACCGGACGGTCTAGCACAGATACGCAGTATTTT.

This clone is a singleton in its sample. V and J are TRBV7-8 and TRBJ2-3; D not resolved. Looked up from germline, CDR1 is SGHVS and CDR2 is FQNEAQ. The V gene lost 2 bases and the J gene lost 2 bases, with 8 bases spanning the gap. CDR3 length: 14 amino acids. The CDR3 DNA reads as TGTGCCAGCAGCTTACAGATTTCCACAGATACGCAGTATTTT. Translation gives CASSLQISTDTQYF.

The chain employs TRBV19 and TRBJ2-7, with 7 bases matching TRBD2. The CDR3 has 16 amino acids. V gave up 5 bases and J gave up 1 base; unmatched junction bases: 11. The V gene's germline CDR1 is LNHDA and CDR2 SQIVND (reference sequence). CDR3 loop: CASSETHPSGSYEQYF. The CDR3 coding sequence is TGTGCCAGTAGTGAAACTCACCCTAGCGGATCCTACGAGCAGTACTTC.